The clone carrying this T cell receptor beta chain has more than one count but fewer than ten. These data originate in a study of cytomegalovirus exposure and HLA in healthy donors. The study ran its PCR with 60 Vbeta and 13 Jbeta primers. The assay was immunoSEQ multiplex PCR, and TCRdb's table has in-frame clones only and misses some. The sample records more than 100,000 clones, approximately 9% being singletons. The CDR3 spans 15 residues. V lost 5 bases to trimming and J lost 2 bases; unmatched junction nucleotides: 9. Germline loops: CDR1 SQVTM, CDR2 ANQGSEA. Sequencing used PBMCs. The chain is built from TRBV29-1 and TRBJ2-5, with TRBD1 identical over 9 bases. The receptor comes from a woman aged 40 to 50 in good health and CMV-seropositive. The CDR3 DNA sequence: TGCAGCGTTCAAAGACAGGGGGTTATGCAAGAGACCCAGTACTTC. Its protein is CSVQRQGVMQETQYF.